This TCR beta chain is drawn from a study of identical twins. V was clipped by 7 bases and J by 0 bases, with 26 bases between them. This CDR3 has 19 amino acids. Germline loops: CDR1 MDHEN, CDR2 SYDVKM. The authors used template switching to add a universal primer site and gave cDNA unique molecular identifiers. One entry per CDR3 protein, called by TCRdb with MiXCR from the 5' RACE reads. The sample has 450,000 or so distinct CDR3 sequences; more than 13% are singletons. Another study also made use of these data, one on yellow fever vaccine responses in identical twins. That work states: Twins' vaccine T cell responses reportedly seemed partly convergent and partly personalized.

The gene calls are TRBV28 and TRBJ2-3; D possibly matches TRBD1 or TRBD2 (6 bases each). The origin of this receptor is a woman between 18 and 29 years old in good health. The sequenced sample was CD4+ T cells sorted from blood. For the CDR3, the DNA is TGTGCCAGCAACTGGGGGGCGGCGGGACTCCCTACTAGCACAGATACGCAGTATTTT. Translating gives CASNWGAAGLPTSTDTQYF.